This T cell receptor beta chain came from a study of Ad26.COV2.S vaccination and SARS-CoV-2 variants (dated by TCRdb to about 2021). Regarding the research as a whole: Vaccine-arm donors were drawn from COV1001, a multicentre, randomized, double-blind, placebo-controlled phase I-IIa trial of Ad26.COV2.S in healthy adults. Investigators remained blinded to trial group allocation during experiments and outcome assessment. Dosing of Ad26.COV2.S was intramuscular, at either 5x10^10 or 1x10^11 viral particles, delivered as one shot or as two shots spaced 56 days apart. A total of 32 samples were included in the TCR-sequenced set, comprising 19 Ad26.COV2.S vaccine recipients, 5 placebo recipients and 8 SARS-CoV-2 convalescent individuals. Trial participants were randomized into five groups of five: low-dose or high-dose Ad26.COV2.S given once or twice, or placebo on both occasions. Sequencing of the TCRbeta repertoire served to evaluate the specificity and breadth of SARS-CoV-2-reactive T cell receptors following Ad26.COV2.S vaccination.

Points the paper makes about the study in general: The study lacked the statistical power to compare responses across vaccine doses or regimens. Spike-specific TCR breadth was higher in Ad26.COV2.S recipients than in placebo recipients (P = 0.0014). According to the authors, total T cell responses may have been underestimated by the TCR breadth and depth analyses. Comparable non-spike TCR breadth was observed between vaccine and placebo recipients, consistent with only spike being contained in the vaccine. Substantial breadth of spike-specific CD8+ and CD4+ T cell responses was reported after vaccination.

As concerns this clone: Its binding antigen is unknown. The input lacks base qualities; no much larger clone sits a single base away.

TCRbeta CDR3 regions were sequenced with the immunoSEQ Assay. After extraction, genomic DNA underwent amplification by bias-controlled multiplex PCR, followed by high-throughput sequencing. For the original study's pipeline: To quantify the absolute abundance of every unique TCRbeta CDR3 region, sequences were collapsed and filtered. T cell fraction was estimated by normalizing TCRbeta template counts to usable DNA, with usable DNA measured through amplification of reference genes found in all nucleated cells. Repertoire TCRs were annotated as SARS-CoV-2-specific by exact matching of V gene, CDR3 amino acid sequence and J gene to a known reactive TCR set. The reference SARS-CoV-2 TCR set was obtained from MIRA and was filtered for enrichment in COVID-19-positive ImmuneCODE repertoires, whereby public or cross-reactive TCRs were removed. Using the MIRA antigens, annotated TCRs were further analysed by specific ORF or by position within an ORF. Depth was the summed frequency of annotated unique rearrangements, while breadth was defined as annotated unique rearrangements over total unique productive rearrangements. TCR breadth was compared between groups using two-sided Wilcoxon rank-sum tests. This is the immuneACCESS table as TCRdb keeps it, with only in-frame sequences that have V and J called. A part of the clones is gone; compared with another copy, unresolved V genes explain less than half, and the rest is unexplained. V and J calls and clone size follow that table, whereas D and trimming were derived from the DNA. The sample includes approximately 480,000 clones, with around 88% observed a single time. The ten largest clones capture over 10% of the sample.

What this sample's treatment or condition label stands for: around 19 received Ad26.COV2.S at low or high dose, single or two shots; about 5 received placebo; per-sample allocation not given. Repertoires of vaccine and placebo recipients were sequenced from samples taken on day 63 after the first injection. Cohort 1b enrolled about 25 adults aged 18-55 years at a single site in Boston, USA, between 29 July and 7 August 2020. Ad26.COV2.S was a replication-incompetent adenovirus type 26 vector expressing a prefusion-stabilized SARS-CoV-2 spike protein from the original Wuhan strain. The input for sequencing was peripheral blood, taken in a trial of Ad26.COV2.S vaccine versus placebo. The source of this sequence is a person aged 18-65 years who received the Ad26.COV2.S COVID-19 vaccine or a placebo.

The CDR3 amino acid sequence is: CASSDTGAGPPWETQYF. The sequence in DNA is TGTGCCAGCAGCGACACCGGGGCAGGGCCCCCTTGGGAGACCCAGTACTTC. In this chain, TRBV28 is recombined with TRBJ2-5; the D gene cannot be resolved beyond TRBD1 or TRBD2, each matching 5 bases. The germline V gene gives CDR1 as MDHEN and CDR2 as SYDVKM. The CDR3 holds 17 amino acids from the cysteine to the phenylalanine. This entry keeps only the CDR3 DNA: 51 bases, framed from base 1. The V end loses 6 bases and the J end loses 5 bases, and a stretch of 25 bases separates them.